This T cell receptor (beta chain) was retrieved from a study of blood T cell repertoires in COVID-19. Study in general: Samples representing acute and convalescent COVID-19 were sourced from the United States, Italy and Spain. In each case, the material was cDNA or gDNA derived from T cells, B-cell-depleted T cells, or PBMCs.

Allocation to cohorts depended on clinical history reported by the participants. Source study methods: From reference gene primer amplification, estimates of nucleated cell counts were derived. The assay was immunoSEQ multiplex PCR, and TCRdb's table has in-frame clones only and misses some. V and J calls and clone size are as listed in that table; D and trimming were resolved from the DNA. The sample yields 400,000 to 500,000 clones, 88% seen once. From germline, CDR1 is SGHRS and CDR2 YFSETQ. Trimming at V came to 4 bases and at J to 0 bases, leaving 8 bases not matched to a gene. The CDR3 contains 16 residues.

The sequence came from a young woman who had been exposed to COVID-19. The V and J genes are TRBV5-1 and TRBJ2-3; 7 bases line up with TRBD1. The specimen was PBMCs or T cells enriched from blood (not recorded which). The CDR3 region is CASSPQTGISTDTQYF. The CDR3 coding sequence is TGCGCCAGCAGCCCCCAGACAGGGATTAGCACAGATACGCAGTATTTT.